These T cell receptor beta chains were read from a single sample in a study of glioma-infiltrating T cells after dendritic cell vaccination. This table comes from immunoSEQ multiplex PCR, and its TCRdb copy is limited to in-frame clones, with some not included. The sample consists of about 110,000 clones, 90% of them appearing once. Specimen: blood, collected after dendritic cell vaccination. These receptors originate from a human donor with glioblastoma. The conserved cysteine and the conserved F or W are not part of the CDR3 here. Clone size is given for some rows only: seen once, a few or many times, or a class if the clone is expanded.

>TRBJ1-1|.|TRBV6-5
ASRGDRGNTEAF
>TRBJ1-2|.|TRBV28
ASTPPMGAQDDYGYT
>TRBJ2-2|.|TRBV5-1
ASSVSSGSAGELF
>TRBJ1-2|.|TRBV20-1
SATPSDGYT
>TRBJ2-7|.|TRBV7-3
ASSSAGGPYEQY
>TRBJ1-5|once|TRBV19
ASSPRRGVSSNQPQH
>TRBJ1-5|.|TRBV7-3
ASSLSPRQPQH
>TRBJ1-5|.|TRBV5-8
ASSLRVRGRPDQPQH
>TRBJ1-1|.|TRBV2
ASTLRAEAF
>TRBJ1-1|once|TRBV5-1
ASSFGNTEAF
>TRBJ2-1|.|TRBV19
ASMAAGGFEQF
>TRBJ2-5|.|TRBV10-3
AISERIAGQETQY
>TRBJ1-6|.|TRBV30
AWGQGSLNSPLH
>TRBJ2-5|.|TRBV2
ASSAGFFGTGKETQY
>TRBJ1-1|.|TRBV27
ASSLNRMNTEAF
>TRBJ1-2|once|TRBV4-1
ASSQVTGLGLSYGYT
>TRBJ1-5|.|TRBV6-1
AMIQGSQPQH
>TRBJ1-5|.|TRBV19
ASSVRDSRFNQPQH
>TRBJ1-2|.|TRBV4-2
ASSQSGEAGNDYGYT
>TRBJ2-7|.|TRBV2
ASSEHGGYYEQY
>TRBJ1-5|.|TRBV6-1
ASSEGAGVQPQH
>TRBJ1-2|once|TRBV5-1
ASSLGGRDRGGYT
>TRBJ2-5|.|TRBV30
AWSVLAGGGETQY
>TRBJ2-5|once|TRBV5-6
ASSLVGGDRAQETQY
>TRBJ2-5|.|TRBV5-1
ASSLGGQPQETQY
>TRBJ1-1|.|TRBV18
ASSARGGGILNTEAF
>TRBJ2-1|.|TRBV7-3
ASSSYRDTNEQF
>TRBJ2-1|.|TRBV10-2
ASSETSRNEQF
>TRBJ2-1|once|TRBV28
ASSLPDRGSRNEQF
>TRBJ1-4|.|TRBV4-2
ASSRISRGAEKLF
>TRBJ1-1|.|TRBV10-3
AISGGQGAEAF
>TRBJ1-4|.|TRBV5-1
ASSLRGQGNEKLF
>TRBJ1-6|.|TRBV19
ASSIVGSNSPLH
>TRBJ1-2|.|TRBV5-6
ASSPNRVGYGYT
>TRBJ1-2|.|TRBV5-4
ASSPQGTHLGYT
>TRBJ2-4|.|TRBV14
ASSQRQGRTLLAKNIQY
>TRBJ1-1|.|TRBV4-2
ASSQSGTGGTEAF
>TRBJ2-7|.|TRBV7-2
ASSPPAGEQY
>TRBJ2-3|.|TRBV6-1
ASSERTGTLSSRDTQY
>TRBJ1-6|.|TRBV4-1
ASSQTDRAHSPLH
>.|.|TRBV2
ASSEASPGGSYEQY
>TRBJ1-2|.|TRBV7-6
ASSPGYRLGYGYT
>TRBJ1-3|.|TRBV7-6
ASSEQGTPGNTIY
>TRBJ2-5|.|TRBV18
ASSSGLAGGRETQY
>TRBJ1-1|.|TRBV29-1
SVRIITMTEAF
>TRBJ2-3|.|TRBV2
ASRQGLAGVDTQY
>TRBJ1-5|.|TRBV7-2
ASSSQGASQPQH
>TRBJ2-3|.|TRBV11-2
ASSTGTSGTDTQY
>TRBJ1-2|.|TRBV4-2
ASTSGSTFNHGYT
>TRBJ1-2|.|TRBV2
ASSAMLYGYT
>TRBJ2-7|.|TRBV9
ASSVGLAGDGEQY